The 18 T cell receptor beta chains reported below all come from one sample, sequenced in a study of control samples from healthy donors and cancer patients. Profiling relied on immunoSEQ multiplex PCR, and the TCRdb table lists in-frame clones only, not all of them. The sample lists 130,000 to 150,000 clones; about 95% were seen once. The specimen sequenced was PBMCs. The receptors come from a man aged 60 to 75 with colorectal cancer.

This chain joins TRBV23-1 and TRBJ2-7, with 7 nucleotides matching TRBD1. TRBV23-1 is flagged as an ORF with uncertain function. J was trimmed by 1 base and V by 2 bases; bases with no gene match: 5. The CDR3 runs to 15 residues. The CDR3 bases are TGCGCCAGCAGTCAAGGGACAGCCGTTTCCTACGAGCAGTACTTC. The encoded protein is CASSQGTAVSYEQYF.

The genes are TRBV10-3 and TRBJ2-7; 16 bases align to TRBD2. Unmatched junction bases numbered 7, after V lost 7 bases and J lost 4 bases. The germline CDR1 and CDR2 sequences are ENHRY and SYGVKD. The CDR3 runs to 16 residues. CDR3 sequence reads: CAIKGTSGGDLYEQYF. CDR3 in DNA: TGTGCCATCAAAGGGACTAGCGGGGGGGACTTGTACGAGCAGTACTTC.

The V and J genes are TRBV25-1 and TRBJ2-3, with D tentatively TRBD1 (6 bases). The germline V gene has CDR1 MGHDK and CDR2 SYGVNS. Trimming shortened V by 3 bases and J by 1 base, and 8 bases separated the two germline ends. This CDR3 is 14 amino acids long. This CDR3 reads CASSDTGRTDTQYF. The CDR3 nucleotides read TGTGCCAGCAGTGATACAGGGCGCACAGATACGCAGTATTTT.

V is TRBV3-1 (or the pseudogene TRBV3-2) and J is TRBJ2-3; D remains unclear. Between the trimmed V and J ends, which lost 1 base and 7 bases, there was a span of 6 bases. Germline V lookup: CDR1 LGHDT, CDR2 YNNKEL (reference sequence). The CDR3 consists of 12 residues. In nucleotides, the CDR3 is TGTGCCAGCAGCCAAGCCCTAAATACGCAGTATTTT. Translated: CASSQALNTQYF.

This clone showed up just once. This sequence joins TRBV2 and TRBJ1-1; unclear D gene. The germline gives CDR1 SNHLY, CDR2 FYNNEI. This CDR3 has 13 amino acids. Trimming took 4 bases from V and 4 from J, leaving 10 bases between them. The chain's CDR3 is CASSVRVSTEAFF. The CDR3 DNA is TGTGCCAGCAGTGTCCGGGTGAGCACTGAAGCTTTCTTT.

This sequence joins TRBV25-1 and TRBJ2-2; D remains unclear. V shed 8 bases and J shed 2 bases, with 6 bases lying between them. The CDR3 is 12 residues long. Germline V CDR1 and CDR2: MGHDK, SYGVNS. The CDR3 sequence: CASATNTGELFF. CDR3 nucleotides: TGTGCCAGCGCTACTAACACCGGGGAGCTGTTTTTT.

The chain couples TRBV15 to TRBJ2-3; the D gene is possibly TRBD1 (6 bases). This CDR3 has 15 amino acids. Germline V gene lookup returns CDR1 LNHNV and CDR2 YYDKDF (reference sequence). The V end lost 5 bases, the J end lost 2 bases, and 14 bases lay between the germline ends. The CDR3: CATSQGTVNTDTQYF. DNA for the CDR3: TGTGCCACCAGCCAGGGGACGGTTAACACAGATACGCAGTATTTT.

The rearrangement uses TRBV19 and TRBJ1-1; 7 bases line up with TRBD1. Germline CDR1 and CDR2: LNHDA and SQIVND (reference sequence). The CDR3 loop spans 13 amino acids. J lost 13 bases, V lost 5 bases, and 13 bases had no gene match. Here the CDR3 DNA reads TGTGCCAGTAGTCCCTTACAGGGGATAGGAGGTTTCTTT. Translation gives CASSPLQGIGGFF.

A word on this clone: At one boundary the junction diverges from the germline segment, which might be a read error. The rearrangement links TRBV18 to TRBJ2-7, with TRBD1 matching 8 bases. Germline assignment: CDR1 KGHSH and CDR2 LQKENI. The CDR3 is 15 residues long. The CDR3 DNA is TGTGTCAGCTCACCGCCAGACAGGGGAAGCTACGAGCAGTACTTC. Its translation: CVSSPPDRGSYEQYF. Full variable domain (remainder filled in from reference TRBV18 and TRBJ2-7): NAGVMQNPRHLVRRRGQEARLRCSPMKGHSHVYWYRQLPEEGLKFMVYLQKENIIDESGMPKERFSAEFPKEGPSILRIQQVVRGDSAAYFCVSSPPDRGSYEQYFGPGTRLTVT.

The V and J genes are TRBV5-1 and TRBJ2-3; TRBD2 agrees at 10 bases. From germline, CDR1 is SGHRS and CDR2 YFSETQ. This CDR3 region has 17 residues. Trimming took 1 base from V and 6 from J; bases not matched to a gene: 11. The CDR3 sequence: CASSLRSGGARLDTQYF. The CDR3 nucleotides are TGCGCCAGCAGCTTGCGGAGCGGGGGGGCCCGACTTGATACGCAGTATTTT.

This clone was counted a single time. The CDR3 sequence: CASGHGSSYEQYF. The CDR3 nucleotides are TGTGCCAGCGGCCACGGGAGCTCCTACGAGCAGTACTTC. The V call is TRBV6-6, the J call TRBJ2-7, with D possibly matching TRBD2 (6 bases). Trimming removed 8 bases at V and 0 bases at J, with 11 bases between. Germline V lookup: CDR1 MNHNY, CDR2 SVGAGI (reference sequence). CDR3 length: 13 amino acids.

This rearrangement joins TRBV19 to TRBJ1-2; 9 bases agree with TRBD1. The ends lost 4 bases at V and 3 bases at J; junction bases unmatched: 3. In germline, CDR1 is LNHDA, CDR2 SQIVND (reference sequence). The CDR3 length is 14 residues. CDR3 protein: CASSTDRGDYGYTF. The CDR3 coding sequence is TGTGCCAGTAGTACGGACAGGGGCGACTATGGCTACACCTTC.

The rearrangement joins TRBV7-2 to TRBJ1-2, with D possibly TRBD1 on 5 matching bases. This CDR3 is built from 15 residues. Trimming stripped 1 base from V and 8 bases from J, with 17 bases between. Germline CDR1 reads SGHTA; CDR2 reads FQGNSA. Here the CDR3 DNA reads TGTGCCAGCAGCTTAGGCTTCAGGGATTCCGGGGGCTACACCTTC. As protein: CASSLGFRDSGGYTF.

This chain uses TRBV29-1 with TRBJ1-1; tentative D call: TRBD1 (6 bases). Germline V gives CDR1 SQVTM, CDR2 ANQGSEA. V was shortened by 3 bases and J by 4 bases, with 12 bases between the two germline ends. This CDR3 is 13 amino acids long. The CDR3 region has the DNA TGCAGCGTTGACAGGGGTTTGGGCACTGAAGCTTTCTTT. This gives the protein CSVDRGLGTEAFF.

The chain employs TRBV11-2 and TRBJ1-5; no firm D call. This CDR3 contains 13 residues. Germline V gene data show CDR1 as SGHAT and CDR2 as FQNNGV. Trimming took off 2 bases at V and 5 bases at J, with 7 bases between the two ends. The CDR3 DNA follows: TGTGCCAGCAGCTTAAGGCCGGATCAGCCCCAGCATTTT. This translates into CASSLRPDQPQHF.

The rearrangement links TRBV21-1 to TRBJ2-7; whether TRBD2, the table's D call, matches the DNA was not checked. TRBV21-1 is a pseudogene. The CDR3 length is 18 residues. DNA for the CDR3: TGTGCCAGCAGCAAAAGTTTTCACGAGACTAGTCTAGGCTACGAGCAGTACTTC. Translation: CASSKSFHETSLGYEQYF.

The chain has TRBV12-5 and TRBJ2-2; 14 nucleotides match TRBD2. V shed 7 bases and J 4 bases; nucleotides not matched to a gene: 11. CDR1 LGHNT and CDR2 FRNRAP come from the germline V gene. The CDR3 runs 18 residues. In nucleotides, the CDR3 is TGTGCTAGTGTCGCTAGGACTAGCGGGGGGACTACCACCGGGGAGCTGTTTTTT. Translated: CASVARTSGGTTTGELFF.

The CDR3 here is CAWKGRALGGLFF. For the CDR3, the DNA is TGTGCCTGGAAGGGCAGGGCTCTAGGGGGACTGTTTTTT. The rearrangement joins TRBV30 to TRBJ1-4, with D perhaps matching TRBD1 (6 bases). The CDR3 consists of 13 residues. Germline loops: CDR1 GTSNPN, CDR2 SVGIG (reference sequence). Trimming took off 4 bases at V and 13 bases at J, with 19 bases between the two ends.